The rows below give T cell receptor beta chains drawn from one sample of a study of shared clonotypes between healthy human individuals. The method was immunoSEQ multiplex PCR; TCRdb's version includes in-frame clones alone and lacks a portion of them. The sample consists of 780,000 or so clones, roughly two thirds of them appearing once. The sequenced sample was memory CD4+ T cells sorted from blood. These receptors were obtained from a woman aged 25 to 39 in good health. Each CDR3 is given with its conserved first and last residue. The D gene is left open where the match is weak. Clone size is shown for a subset of rows, as once, few, many or a class of expanded clone.

CASSLALIAGGGELFF | TGTGCCAGCAGCTTAGCGTTAATAGCGGGAGGCGGGGAGCTGTTTTTT | TRBD2 | TRBV7-2 | few | TRBJ2-2
CASSYSVAGANVLTF | TGTGCCAGCAGTTACTCCGTTGCTGGGGCCAACGTCCTGACTTTC | NA | TRBV6-6 | NA | TRBJ2-6
CAISAGQFTPYEQYF | TGTGCCATCAGTGCGGGACAATTTACCCCCTACGAGCAGTACTTC | NA | TRBV10-3 | once | TRBJ2-7
CASSRSLEQYF | TGTGCCAGCAGCCGCAGCTTGGAGCAGTACTTC | NA | TRBV7-9 | NA | TRBJ2-7
CASSLDQGRNTF | TGCGCCAGCAGCTTGGACCAGGGACGTAACACCTTC | NA | TRBV5-1 | NA | TRBJ1-2
CASSFDRAHRRYNEQFF | TGTGCCAGCAGCTTCGATAGGGCTCATCGAAGATACAATGAGCAGTTCTTC | NA | TRBV7-9 | NA | TRBJ2-1
CASSTETGGNTEAFF | TGCGCCAGCAGCACCGAGACAGGAGGGAACACTGAAGCTTTCTTT | NA | TRBV5-1 | NA | TRBJ1-1
CASSRRGYNEQFF | TGTGCCAGCAGCCGACGGGGTTACAATGAGCAGTTCTTC | NA | TRBV7-2 | few | TRBJ2-1
CASSPEGLAGVGEQYF | TGTGCCAGCAGTCCCGAGGGACTAGCGGGAGTGGGCGAGCAGTACTTC | TRBD2 | TRBV28 | NA | TRBJ2-7
CASSIVSGNNEQFF | TGTGCCAGTAGTATAGTTTCCGGTAACAATGAGCAGTTCTTC | NA | TRBV19 | NA | TRBJ2-1
CASREGFQETQYF | TGTGCCAGCCGGGAGGGCTTTCAAGAGACCCAGTACTTC | TRBD2 | TRBV28 | once | TRBJ2-5
CASSRGLAGNNEQFF | TGTGCCAGCAGCCGTGGACTAGCGGGGAACAATGAGCAGTTCTTC | TRBD2 | TRBV5-6 | NA | TRBJ2-1
CASSPNLGGPNRQFF | TGTGCCAGCAGCCCCAACCTCGGGGGTCCGAATCGGCAGTTCTTC | NA | TRBV28 | NA | TRBJ2-1
CSVGGAGQPQHF | TGCAGCGTTGGAGGGGCAGGACAGCCCCAGCATTTT | NA | TRBV29-1 | NA | TRBJ1-5
CASSTGSWLVDIQYF | TGCGCCAGCAGTACCGGGAGCTGGTTGGTAGACATTCAGTACTTC | NA | TRBV5-1 | NA | TRBJ2-4
CASSPPADPRNIYEQYF | TGTGCCAGCTCACCACCGGCGGACCCTAGGAATATCTACGAGCAGTACTTC | NA | TRBV18 | NA | TRBJ2-7
CASSFFQRDEAFF | TGTGCCAGCAGTTTTTTTCAAAGGGATGAAGCTTTCTTT | NA | TRBV28 | NA | TRBJ1-1
CASSPTGTGGNYGYTF | TGTGCCAGCTCGCCTACCGGGACAGGGGGCAACTATGGCTACACCTTC | TRBD1 | TRBV18 | few | TRBJ1-2
CASSPGTSYSGNTIYF | TGTGCCAGCAGCCCTGGGACATCTTACTCTGGAAACACCATATATTTT | NA | TRBV7-9 | NA | TRBJ1-3
CAWSSIRGSNQPQHF | TGTGCCTGGAGTTCCATTAGGGGGAGCAATCAGCCCCAGCATTTT | NA | TRBV30 | NA | TRBJ1-5
CSASVDTQYF | TGCAGTGCTAGTGTGGATACGCAGTATTTT | NA | TRBV20-1 | NA | TRBJ2-3
CASSIVDTEAFF | TGTGCCAGCAGCATTGTGGACACTGAAGCTTTCTTT | NA | TRBV7-2 | NA | TRBJ1-1
CASSLGDYNEQFF | TGCGCCAGCAGCTTGGGCGACTACAATGAGCAGTTCTTC | NA | TRBV5-1 | few | TRBJ2-1
CASSKTRQGDNEQFF | TGTGCCAGCAGTAAAACGAGACAGGGGGACAATGAGCAGTTCTTC | TRBD1 | TRBV11-2 | NA | TRBJ2-1
CASSSTGGAGQPQHF | TGCGCCAGCAGCTCGACAGGGGGCGCGGGTCAGCCCCAGCATTTT | TRBD1 | TRBV5-1 | NA | TRBJ1-5
CASSPLPLLEGQETQYF | TGTGCCAGCTCACCCCTCCCTTTGCTGGAGGGCCAGGAGACCCAGTACTTC | NA | TRBV18 | NA | TRBJ2-5
CSVVRDNEQFF | TGCAGTGTCGTACGAGACAATGAGCAGTTCTTC | NA | TRBV20-1 | few | TRBJ2-1
CAISPQVGAGASTDTQYF | TGTGCCATCAGTCCCCAGGTCGGCGCGGGGGCTAGCACAGATACGCAGTATTTT | NA | TRBV10-3 | once | TRBJ2-3
CASSLTLDQPQHF | TGTGCCAGCAGCCTAACCCTTGATCAGCCCCAGCATTTT | NA | TRBV9 | NA | TRBJ1-5
CASSFRGGQVHEQYF | TGTGCCAGCAGCTTTCGGGGGGGACAGGTCCACGAGCAGTACTTC | NA | TRBV13 | NA | TRBJ2-7
CASSRDFSEAFF | TGTGCCAGCAGCCGGGACTTCTCTGAAGCTTTCTTT | NA | TRBV6-1 | once | TRBJ1-1
CASSKGDGENIQYF | TGTGCCAGCAGCAAAGGCGACGGAGAAAACATTCAGTACTTC | NA | TRBV21-1 | NA | TRBJ2-4
CAWSVSDTQYF | TGTGCCTGGAGTGTGTCAGATACGCAGTATTTT | NA | TRBV30 | NA | TRBJ2-3
CASRREVNQPQHF | TGCGCCAGCAGGCGGGAGGTCAATCAGCCCCAGCATTTT | NA | TRBV5-1 | NA | TRBJ1-5
CASSFQEWQETQYF | TGTGCCAGCAGCTTCCAGGAATGGCAAGAGACCCAGTACTTC | NA | TRBV7-8 | NA | TRBJ2-5
CASSPTLETQYF | TGCGCCAGCAGCCCGACGTTGGAGACCCAGTACTTC | NA | TRBV5-1 | NA | TRBJ2-5
CASSEGVAGGDEQYF | TGTGCCAGCAGTGAAGGCGTAGCGGGAGGAGACGAGCAGTACTTC | TRBD2 | TRBV2 | NA | TRBJ2-7
CASSLVAGFEYF | TGTGCCAGCAGCTTAGTCGCGGGATTTGAGTATTTT | NA | TRBV7-9 | once | TRBJ2-3
CASSLGGIVSGSYNEQFF | TGTGCCAGCAGTTTGGGGGGTATTGTTTCCGGCTCCTACAATGAGCAGTTCTTC | NA | TRBV28 | NA | TRBJ2-1
CASSQEGGYTF | TGTGCCAGCAGCCAAGAAGGTGGCTACACCTTC | NA | TRBV14 | few | TRBJ1-2
CASSLSSFGKDQPQHF | TGTGCCAGCAGTTTGTCCTCGTTTGGGAAGGATCAGCCCCAGCATTTT | NA | TRBV27 | NA | TRBJ1-5
CASSEWRQGDGYTF | TGTGCCAGCAGTGAATGGAGACAGGGGGATGGCTACACCTTC | TRBD1 | TRBV6-1 | NA | TRBJ1-2
CAISEPPGTNYEQYF | TGTGCCATCAGTGAGCCCCCGGGAACGAATTACGAGCAGTACTTC | NA | TRBV10-3 | NA | TRBJ2-7
CASSRLGSGNTIYF | TGCGCCAGCAGCCGGCTGGGCTCTGGAAACACCATATATTTT | NA | TRBV4-1 | once | TRBJ1-3
CASSFFSSSRLRETQYF | TGTGCCAGCAGCTTTTTCTCTTCCTCGAGACTGAGAGAGACCCAGTACTTC | NA | TRBV5-6 | once | TRBJ2-5
CASSEAHGTDTQYF | TGTGCCAGCAGTGAAGCGCACGGCACAGATACGCAGTATTTT | NA | TRBV2 | NA | TRBJ2-3